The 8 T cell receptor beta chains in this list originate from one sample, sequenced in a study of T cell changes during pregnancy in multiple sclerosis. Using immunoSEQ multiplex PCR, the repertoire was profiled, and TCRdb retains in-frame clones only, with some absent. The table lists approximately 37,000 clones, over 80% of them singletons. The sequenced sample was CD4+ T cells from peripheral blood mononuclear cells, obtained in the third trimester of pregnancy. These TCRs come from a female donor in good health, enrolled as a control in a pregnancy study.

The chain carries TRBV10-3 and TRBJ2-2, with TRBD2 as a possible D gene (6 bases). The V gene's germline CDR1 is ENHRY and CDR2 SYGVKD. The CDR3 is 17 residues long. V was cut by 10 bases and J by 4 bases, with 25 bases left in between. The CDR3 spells CATGQWEAGSSTGELFF. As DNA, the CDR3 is TGTGCCACCGGTCAATGGGAGGCAGGATCGAGCACCGGGGAGCTGTTTTTT.

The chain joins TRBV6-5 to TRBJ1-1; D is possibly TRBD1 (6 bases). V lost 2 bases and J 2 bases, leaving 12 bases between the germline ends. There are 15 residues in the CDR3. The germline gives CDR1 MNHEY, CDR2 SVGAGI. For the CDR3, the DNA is TGTGCCAGCAGTTACGGGACAAACCCTAACACTGAAGCTTTCTTT. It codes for CASSYGTNPNTEAFF.

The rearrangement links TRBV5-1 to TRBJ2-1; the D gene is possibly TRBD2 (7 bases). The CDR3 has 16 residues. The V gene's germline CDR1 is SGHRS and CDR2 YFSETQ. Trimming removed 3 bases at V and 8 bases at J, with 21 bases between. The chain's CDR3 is CASSSDRGARGDEQFF. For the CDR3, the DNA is TGCGCCAGCAGCTCCGACCGGGGGGCCCGGGGGGATGAGCAGTTCTTC.

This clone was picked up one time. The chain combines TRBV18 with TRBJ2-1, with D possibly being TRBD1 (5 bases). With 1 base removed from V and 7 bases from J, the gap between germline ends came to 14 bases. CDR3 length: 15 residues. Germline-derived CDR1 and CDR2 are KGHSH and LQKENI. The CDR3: CASSPRGPEPNEQFF. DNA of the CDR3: TGTGCCAGCTCACCACGGGGCCCCGAGCCGAATGAGCAGTTCTTC. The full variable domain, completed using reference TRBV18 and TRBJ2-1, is NAGVMQNPRHLVRRRGQEARLRCSPMKGHSHVYWYRQLPEEGLKFMVYLQKENIIDESGMPKERFSAEFPKEGPSILRIQQVVRGDSAAYFCASSPRGPEPNEQFFGPGTRLTVL.

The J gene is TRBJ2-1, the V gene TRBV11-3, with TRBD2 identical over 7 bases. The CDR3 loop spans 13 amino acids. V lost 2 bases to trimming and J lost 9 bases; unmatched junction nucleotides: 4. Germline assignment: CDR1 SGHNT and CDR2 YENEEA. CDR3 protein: CASSLMRESEQFF. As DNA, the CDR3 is TGTGCCAGCAGCTTAATGCGGGAGTCTGAGCAGTTCTTC.

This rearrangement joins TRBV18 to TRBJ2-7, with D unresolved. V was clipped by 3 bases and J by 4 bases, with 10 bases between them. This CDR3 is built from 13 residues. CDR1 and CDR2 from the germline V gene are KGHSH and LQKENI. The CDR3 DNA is TGTGCCAGCTCACCGCCAGGTACTTACGAGCAGTACTTC. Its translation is CASSPPGTYEQYF.

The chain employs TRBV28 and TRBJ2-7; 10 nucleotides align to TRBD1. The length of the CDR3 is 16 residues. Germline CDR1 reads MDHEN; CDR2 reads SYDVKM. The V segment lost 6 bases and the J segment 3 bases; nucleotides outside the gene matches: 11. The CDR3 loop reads CASSDYGTGEFYEQYF. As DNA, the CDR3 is TGTGCCAGCAGCGATTACGGGACAGGGGAATTCTACGAGCAGTACTTC.

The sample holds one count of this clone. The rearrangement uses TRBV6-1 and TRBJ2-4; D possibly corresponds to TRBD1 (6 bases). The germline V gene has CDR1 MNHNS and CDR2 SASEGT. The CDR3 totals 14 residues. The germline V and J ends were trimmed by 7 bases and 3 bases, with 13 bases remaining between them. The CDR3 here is CASNQQGGKNIQYF. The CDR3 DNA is TGTGCCAGCAACCAACAGGGCGGCAAAAACATTCAGTACTTC.